This passage covers 8 T cell receptor beta chains from one sample sequenced in a study of T cell responses to AZD1222 COVID-19 vaccine. The method was immunoSEQ multiplex PCR; TCRdb's version includes in-frame clones alone and lacks a portion of them. The table lists about 150,000 clones, over 90% of them singletons, with less than 1.6% in the top ten. The sequenced sample was peripheral blood, obtained 28 days after the second AZD1222 dose. All receptors come from an adult who received the AZD1222 COVID-19 vaccine.

J is TRBJ2-3 and V is TRBV2; TRBD1 or TRBD2 may be the D gene (5 bases each). The CDR3 sequence is 14 residues long. CDR1 is SNHLY and CDR2 is FYNNEI in the germline V gene. V was pared by 7 bases and J by 4 bases, with 15 bases between. The CDR3 sequence is CASIRLGGADTQYF. The CDR3 DNA follows: TGTGCCAGCATCAGACTTGGGGGAGCAGATACGCAGTATTTT.

The rearrangement joins TRBV19 to TRBJ1-5, with D unresolved. The CDR3 is 13 amino acids. The ends were cut back, 3 bases at V and 9 bases at J, with 12 bases in the middle. CDR1 is LNHDA and CDR2 is SQIVND in the germline V gene (reference sequence). CDR3: CASSMGKSTPQHF. In DNA, the CDR3 is TGTGCCAGTAGTATGGGCAAGAGCACGCCCCAGCATTTT.

The chain has TRBV5-1 and TRBJ2-7; 13 bases are a match to TRBD2. The ends lost 3 bases at V and 3 bases at J; junction bases unmatched: 3. CDR1 and CDR2 (germline): SGHRS, YFSETQ. This CDR3 has 15 amino acids. In nucleotides, the CDR3 is TGCGCCAGCAGCTCCGGGACTAGCGGGATCTACGAGCAGTACTTC. This codes for CASSSGTSGIYEQYF. Combining the CDR3 with reference TRBV5-1 and TRBJ2-7 gives the whole variable domain KAGVTQTPRYLIKTRGQQVTLSCSPISGHRSVSWYQQTPGQGLQFLFEYFSETQRNKGNFPGRFSGRQFSNSRSEMNVSTLELGDSALYLCASSSGTSGIYEQYFGPGTRLTVT.

This rearrangement joins TRBV10-2 to TRBJ2-7; D is possibly TRBD2 (6 bases). Deletions cut 6 bases from V and 2 bases from J, with 17 bases between. Germline V gene sequence: CDR1 WSHSY, CDR2 SAAADI. The CDR3 runs 15 residues. The CDR3 nucleotides are TGCGCCAGCAGGGAGGGGCATGGGCGGACCTACGAGCAGTACTTC. Amino acid sequence: CASREGHGRTYEQYF.

The chain joins TRBV27 to TRBJ2-3, with 7 bases fitting TRBD1. The CDR3 extends over 13 amino acids. Looked up from germline, CDR1 is MNHEY and CDR2 is SMNVEV (reference sequence). J was trimmed by 0 bases and V by 7 bases; bases with no gene match: 1. The CDR3, as DNA: TGTGCCAGCACGGGACAGAGCACAGATACGCAGTATTTT. Amino acid sequence: CASTGQSTDTQYF.

This chain joins TRBV30 and TRBJ1-5, with no clear D. The germline CDR1 and CDR2 sequences are GTSNPN and SVGIG (reference sequence). The CDR3 has 13 residues. V was pared by 2 bases and J by 4 bases, with 9 bases between. CDR3 nucleotides: TGTGCCTGGAGTCCGATACCGAATCAGCCCCAGCATTTT. This encodes CAWSPIPNQPQHF.

For this clone: The same CDR3 can be traced to other DNA sequences in this sample. V gene TRBV18 combines with J gene TRBJ1-4; no reliable D call. The germline V gene encodes CDR1 KGHSH and CDR2 LQKENI. This CDR3 spans 14 amino acids. V was shortened by 0 bases and J by 5 bases, with 7 bases between the two germline ends. The CDR3: CASSPPGLNEKLFF. The CDR3 DNA sequence: TGTGCCAGCTCACCACCAGGGTTGAATGAAAAACTGTTTTTT.

The gene calls are TRBV30 and TRBJ1-6; 7 bases are shared with TRBD1. In germline, CDR1 is GTSNPN, CDR2 SVGIG (reference sequence). The CDR3 length is 12 residues. V shed 1 base, J shed 16 bases, and the junction held 7 bases outside the gene matches. DNA for the CDR3: TGTGCCTGGAGTGACACAGGGGTCTCACTCCACTTT. Protein: CAWSDTGVSLHF.